This TCR beta chain was retrieved from a study of T cell responses to AZD1222 COVID-19 vaccine. After removal of 3 bases from V and 2 bases from J, the junction contained 4 bases not matched to a gene. Germline CDR1 LGHNA, CDR2 YSLEER. This CDR3 is built from 15 residues. Clones were read by immunoSEQ multiplex PCR, and TCRdb kept only the in-frame ones, dropping some. The sample lists about 19,000 clones; approximately 80% were seen once. This clone occurred a few times. Its antigen is not known. Study-wide results and limits: Only a handful of AZD1222 recipients tested seropositive at baseline.

The receptor comes from an adult who received the AZD1222 COVID-19 vaccine. V gene TRBV4-3 combines with J gene TRBJ1-3, with 7 bases that match TRBD1. The sample here was peripheral blood, taken 28 days after the second AZD1222 dose. The CDR3 DNA sequence: TGCGCCAGCAGCCACACAGGGGCCGCTGGAAACACCATATATTTT. Translated, it gives CASSHTGAAGNTIYF.